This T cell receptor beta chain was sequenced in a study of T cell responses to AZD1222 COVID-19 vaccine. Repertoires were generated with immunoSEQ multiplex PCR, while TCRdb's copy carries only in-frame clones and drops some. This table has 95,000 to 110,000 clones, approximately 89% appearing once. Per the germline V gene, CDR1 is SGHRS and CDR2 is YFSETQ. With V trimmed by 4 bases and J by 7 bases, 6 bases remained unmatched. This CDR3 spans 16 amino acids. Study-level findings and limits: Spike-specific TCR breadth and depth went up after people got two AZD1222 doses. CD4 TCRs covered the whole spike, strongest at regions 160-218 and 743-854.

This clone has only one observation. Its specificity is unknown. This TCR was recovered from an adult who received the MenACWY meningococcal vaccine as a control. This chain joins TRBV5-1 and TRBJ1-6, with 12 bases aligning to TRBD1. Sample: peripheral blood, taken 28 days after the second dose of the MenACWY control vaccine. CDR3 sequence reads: CASSPGQGALNSPLHF. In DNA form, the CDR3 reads TGCGCCAGCAGCCCGGGACAGGGGGCGTTGAATTCACCCCTCCACTTT.